This TCR beta chain was sequenced during a study of cytomegalovirus exposure and HLA in healthy donors. Study at large: As an earlier analysis found, around 190 million T cells yielded over 95 million unique TCR beta sequences. Points from the study as a whole: In a later analysis, productive TCRs from donors in an Asian-associated ancestry cluster reportedly carried fewer N-insertions than the cohort mean. Later analysis identified several of the most significant clusters that appeared linked to common viral pathogens. Later on, a genetic analysis was performed. It linked a missense variant in DCLRE1C with V- and J-gene trimming of TCR beta.

The primer mix had 60 Vbeta and 13 Jbeta primers. Only in-frame clones appear in the TCRdb table, and some are missing; sequencing was by immunoSEQ multiplex PCR. Of a few hundred thousand clones listed, about nine tenths were seen once; the top ten hold about 1.5%. With respect to this clone: What it recognizes is unknown.

CDR1 and CDR2 from the germline V gene are KGHSH and LQKENI. V shed 6 bases and J shed 2 bases, with 16 bases lying between them. CDR3 length equals 15 residues. This TCR was recovered from a girl aged 2-10 years in good health and CMV-seronegative. The material sequenced was PBMCs. The genes are TRBV18 and TRBJ1-2, with a tentative D call TRBD1 (5 bases). Here the CDR3 reads CASSPDSYRNYGYTF. Written as DNA, the CDR3 is TGTGCCAGCTCCCCAGACAGCTACAGAAACTATGGCTACACCTTC.